This TCR beta chain was captured by sequencing in a study of early T cells in non-severe SARS-CoV-2 infection. TCRdb reanalysed the 5' RACE reads using MiXCR and keeps one entry per CDR3 protein. The sample holds tens of thousands of distinct CDR3 sequences, about 14% seen once. Per germline, CDR1 KGHSH and CDR2 LQKENI. The CDR3 has 15 amino acids. With 4 bases removed from V and 5 bases from J, the gap between germline ends came to 15 bases. This clonotype was picked up a small number of times. Material for sequencing was whole blood. This TCR came from an adult who was a healthcare worker with PCR-confirmed SARS-CoV-2 infection or an uninfected control (not recorded which). The chain has TRBV18 and TRBJ2-1; D may be TRBD1 (5 bases). The CDR3 DNA sequence: TGTGCCAGCTCACTAGACATGGGGCTAAACAATGAGCAGTTCTTC. This translates into CASSLDMGLNNEQFF.